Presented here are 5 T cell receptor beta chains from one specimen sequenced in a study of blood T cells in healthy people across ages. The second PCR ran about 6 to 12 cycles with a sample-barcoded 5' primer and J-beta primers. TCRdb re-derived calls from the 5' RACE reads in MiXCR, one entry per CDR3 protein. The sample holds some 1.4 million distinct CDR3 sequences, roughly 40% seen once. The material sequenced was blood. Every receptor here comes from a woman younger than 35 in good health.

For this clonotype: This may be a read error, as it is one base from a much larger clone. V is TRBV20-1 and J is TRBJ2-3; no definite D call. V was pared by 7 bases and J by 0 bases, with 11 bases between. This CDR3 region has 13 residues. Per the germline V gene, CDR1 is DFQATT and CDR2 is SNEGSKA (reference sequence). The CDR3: CSGRDKSTDTQYF. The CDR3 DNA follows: TGCAGTGGACGCGACAAGAGCACAGATACGCAGTATTTT.

DNA for the CDR3: TGCAGTGCTATTAGACTAGCGGGAGGCGTCAATGAGCAGTTCTTC. Translating gives CSAIRLAGGVNEQFF. The rearrangement uses TRBV20-1 and TRBJ2-1; 13 bases map to TRBD2. Germline CDR1 reads DFQATT; CDR2 reads SNEGSKA (reference sequence). The CDR3 loop spans 15 amino acids. The trim removed 4 bases at V and 6 bases at J, leaving 6 bases unmatched.

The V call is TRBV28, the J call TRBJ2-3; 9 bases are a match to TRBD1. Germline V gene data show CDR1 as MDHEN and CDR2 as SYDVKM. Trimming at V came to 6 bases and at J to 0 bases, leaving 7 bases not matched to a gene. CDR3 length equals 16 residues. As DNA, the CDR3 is TGTGCCAGCAGCACTCACAGGGGGCCGAGCACAGATACGCAGTATTTT. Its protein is CASSTHRGPSTDTQYF.

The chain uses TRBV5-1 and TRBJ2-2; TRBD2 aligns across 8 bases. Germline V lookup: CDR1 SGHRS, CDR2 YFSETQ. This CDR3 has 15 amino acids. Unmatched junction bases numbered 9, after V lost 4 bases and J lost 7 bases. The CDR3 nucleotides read TGCGCCAGCAGCCCTAATAGCGGGACGGGCGGGGAGCTGTTTTTT. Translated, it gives CASSPNSGTGGELFF.

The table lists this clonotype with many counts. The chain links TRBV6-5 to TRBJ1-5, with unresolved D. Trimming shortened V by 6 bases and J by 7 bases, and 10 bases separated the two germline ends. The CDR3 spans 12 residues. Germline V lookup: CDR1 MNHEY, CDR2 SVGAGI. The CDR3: CASRSLGQPQHF. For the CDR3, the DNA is TGTGCCAGCAGATCCTTAGGCCAGCCCCAGCATTTT.